Shown below are 20 T cell receptor beta chains from a single sample sequenced in a study of cytomegalovirus exposure and HLA in healthy donors. Libraries were prepared by immunoSEQ multiplex PCR; TCRdb keeps only in-frame clonotypes and omits some of them. The sample carries about 55,000 clones, 90% recorded once. The sequenced sample was PBMCs. These receptors all come from a man aged 18 to 29 in good health and CMV-seronegative.

The rearrangement uses TRBV29-1 and TRBJ1-3; D gene ambiguous. Deletions cut 3 bases from V and 8 bases from J, with 8 bases between. The CDR3 covers 11 residues. Per the germline V gene, CDR1 is SQVTM and CDR2 is ANQGSEA. The chain's CDR3 is CSVDSGYTIYF. The DNA of the CDR3 is TGCAGCGTTGACTCGGGGTACACCATATATTTT.

This chain uses TRBV6-5 with TRBJ1-2; 11 nucleotides match TRBD1. Germline V gives CDR1 MNHEY, CDR2 SVGAGI. The J segment lost 7 bases and the V segment lost 5 bases, leaving 3 bases of the junction unmatched. There are 13 residues in the CDR3. The CDR3 reads CASSAGTGGGYTF. As DNA, the CDR3 is TGTGCCAGCAGTGCCGGGACAGGGGGTGGCTACACCTTC.

The chain joins TRBV6-1 to TRBJ2-5; 7 bases map to TRBD2. The V and J ends lost 7 bases and 5 bases, in that order; junction bases with no gene match: 13. CDR3 length: 15 residues. The germline gives CDR1 MNHNS, CDR2 SASEGT. The CDR3 is CASTYSSGTIETQYF. The CDR3 DNA sequence: TGTGCCAGCACGTATTCGAGCGGGACCATCGAGACCCAGTACTTC.

The rearrangement uses TRBV6-6 and TRBJ1-2, with a tentative D call TRBD1 (5 bases). There are 13 residues in the CDR3. CDR1 and CDR2 from the germline V gene are MNHNY and SVGAGI (reference sequence). V gave up 5 bases and J gave up 7 bases, with 14 bases separating them. CDR3 coding DNA: TGTGCCAGCAGTCAGGGCCGATGGGGTGGCTACACCTTC. Translating it yields CASSQGRWGGYTF.

CDR3 DNA: TGCGCCAGCAGCTTAAGCCGACGAGGGGGAGGCACAGATACGCAGTATTTT. This encodes CASSLSRRGGGTDTQYF. The gene calls are TRBV5-1 and TRBJ2-3, with a weak D call TRBD1 (6 bases). The ends were cut back, 2 bases at V and 1 base at J, with 17 bases in the middle. The germline CDR1 and CDR2 sequences are SGHRS and YFSETQ. The length of the CDR3 is 17 residues. Together with reference TRBV5-1 and TRBJ2-3, the CDR3 gives the full variable domain: KAGVTQTPRYLIKTRGQQVTLSCSPISGHRSVSWYQQTPGQGLQFLFEYFSETQRNKGNFPGRFSGRQFSNSRSEMNVSTLELGDSALYLCASSLSRRGGGTDTQYFGPGTRLTVL.

The V and J genes are TRBV5-1 and TRBJ2-1; 9 nucleotides align to TRBD2. This CDR3 is 16 amino acids long. J gave up 9 bases and V 0 bases, and 10 bases lay outside the gene matches. Germline CDR1 is SGHRS and CDR2 is YFSETQ. The CDR3: CASSLVPAGGPSEQFF. The DNA for the CDR3 is TGCGCCAGCAGCTTGGTTCCTGCGGGAGGGCCCAGTGAGCAGTTCTTC.

This clone was counted once. CDR3: CAWSRAREETQYF. The CDR3 DNA reads TGTGCCTGGAGTAGGGCCAGGGAAGAGACCCAGTACTTC. The chain is built from TRBV30 and TRBJ2-5; D possibly corresponds to TRBD1 (5 bases). Trimming left V 2 bases short and J 3 bases short, with 10 bases between. The length of the CDR3 is 13 residues. Germline loops: CDR1 GTSNPN, CDR2 SVGIG (reference sequence). Together with reference TRBV30 and TRBJ2-5, the CDR3 gives the full variable domain: SQTIHQWPATLVQPVGSPLSLECTVEGTSNPNLYWYRQAAGRGLQLLFYSVGIGQISSEVPQNLSASRPQDRQFILSSKKLLLSDSGFYLCAWSRAREETQYFGPGTRLLVL.

The V gene is TRBV2, the J gene TRBJ2-3; D might be TRBD2 (5 bases). In germline, CDR1 is SNHLY, CDR2 FYNNEI. CDR3 length: 15 amino acids. Deletions cut 6 bases from V and 1 base from J, with 14 bases between. CDR3 coding DNA: TGTGCCAGCAGCCGCCATGGACTTCGCACAGATACGCAGTATTTT. Its protein product is CASSRHGLRTDTQYF. Drawing the rest from reference TRBV2 and TRBJ2-3, the complete variable domain is EPEVTQTPSHQVTQMGQEVILRCVPISNHLYFYWYRQILGQKVEFLVSFYNNEISEKSEIFDDQFSVERPDGSNFTLKIRSTKLEDSAMYFCASSRHGLRTDTQYFGPGTRLTVL.

V is TRBV6-1 and J is TRBJ2-3; D is unresolved. V gave up 10 bases and J gave up 2 bases, with 10 bases separating them. The CDR3 length is 12 residues. Per the germline V gene, CDR1 is MNHNS and CDR2 is SASEGT. CDR3 DNA: TGTGCCACACTTTCGATCACAGATACGCAGTATTTT. Translation gives CATLSITDTQYF.

V and J are TRBV18 and TRBJ2-5; D unclear. The CDR3 runs 14 residues. Deletions cut 1 base from V and 5 bases from J, with 11 bases between. Germline CDR1 KGHSH, CDR2 LQKENI. The CDR3 DNA sequence: TGTGCCAGCTCACCACTACCGCCTAGGGAGACCCAGTACTTC. It is translated as CASSPLPPRETQYF.

The chain carries TRBV18 and TRBJ1-6, with unresolved D. V dropped 6 bases and J dropped 10 bases, with 19 bases sitting between them. The CDR3 runs 15 residues. Per the germline V gene, CDR1 is KGHSH and CDR2 is LQKENI. The CDR3 loop reads CASSPSAAPKSPLHF. CDR3 nucleotide sequence: TGTGCCAGCTCCCCGAGCGCAGCCCCCAAATCACCCCTCCACTTT.

This clone came up once. The V gene is TRBV18, the J gene TRBJ1-4; 11 nucleotides align to TRBD1. CDR3 size: 14 residues. V dropped 5 bases and J dropped 6; count of bases not matched to a gene: 2. The germline gives CDR1 KGHSH, CDR2 LQKENI. The chain's CDR3 is CASSADRGHEKLFF. Here the CDR3 DNA reads TGTGCCAGCTCAGCGGACAGGGGGCATGAAAAACTGTTTTTT.

The V call is TRBV6-6, the J call TRBJ2-2; 12 positions agree with TRBD2. CDR3 length: 15 amino acids. CDR1 MNHNY and CDR2 SVGAGI come from the germline V gene (reference sequence). The V segment lost 5 bases and the J segment 7 bases; nucleotides outside the gene matches: 5. The CDR3 DNA reads TGTGCCAGCAGTAAGACTAGCGGGAGTGGCGGGGAGCTGTTTTTT. Translated: CASSKTSGSGGELFF.

The genes are TRBV29-1 and TRBJ1-2; the D is unclear. Germline V gives CDR1 SQVTM, CDR2 ANQGSEA. V dropped 4 bases and J dropped 3 bases, with 12 bases sitting between them. CDR3 length: 13 residues. The CDR3 region has the DNA TGCAGCGTTGCTACTGAGAGATACTATGGCTACACCTTC. Protein: CSVATERYYGYTF.

This chain joins TRBV4-1 and TRBJ2-3, with D possibly being TRBD2 (6 bases). Germline values: CDR1 MGHRA, CDR2 YSYEKL. V was pared by 2 bases and J by 0 bases, with 18 bases between. This CDR3 is built from 18 residues. The CDR3 spells CASSQIRGAGLSTDTQYF. The CDR3 DNA reads TGCGCCAGCAGCCAAATTCGAGGTGCGGGACTTAGCACAGATACGCAGTATTTT.

The chain employs TRBV13 and TRBJ2-2, with TRBD2 as a possible D gene (5 bases). Germline CDR1 reads PRHDT; CDR2 reads FYEKMQ (reference sequence). V shed 5 bases and J shed 5 bases, with 15 bases lying between them. This CDR3 is 15 amino acids long. This CDR3 is CASSLLAGPTGELFF. CDR3 in DNA: TGTGCCAGCAGCCTACTGGCGGGCCCGACCGGGGAGCTGTTTTTT.

The V and J genes are TRBV6-1 and TRBJ2-7, with a tentative D call TRBD1 (6 bases). Germline V gene lookup returns CDR1 MNHNS and CDR2 SASEGT. This CDR3 has 14 residues. Trimming shortened V by 10 bases and J by 6 bases, and 22 bases separated the two germline ends. CDR3 DNA sequence: TGTGCCACCAACCACCTAGGGGGAGAGTTCGAGCAGTACTTC. This encodes CATNHLGGEFEQYF.

CDR3 region: CSVGRGVNEQFF. The CDR3 coding sequence is TGCAGCGTCGGCAGGGGCGTTAATGAGCAGTTCTTC. This rearrangement joins TRBV29-1 to TRBJ2-1, with D perhaps matching TRBD1 (6 bases). V lost 6 bases to trimming and J lost 7 bases, with 13 bases between them. The length of the CDR3 is 12 residues. CDR1 is SQVTM and CDR2 is ANQGSEA in the germline V gene.

The chain carries TRBV19 and TRBJ2-1, with 9 bases aligning to TRBD2. Germline trimming cut 4 bases from V and 7 bases from J; bases unmatched to any gene: 11. Germline V gives CDR1 LNHDA, CDR2 SQIVND (reference sequence). The CDR3 loop spans 16 amino acids. Written as DNA, the CDR3 is TGTGCCAGTAGTACCCAGCCCCGACTAGCGGTAAATGAGCAGTTCTTC. Translated, it gives CASSTQPRLAVNEQFF.

The genes are TRBV9 and TRBJ1-1; the D is unclear. The length of the CDR3 is 13 residues. Germline V gives CDR1 SGDLS, CDR2 YYNGEE. With 0 bases removed from V and 5 bases from J, the gap between germline ends came to 8 bases. The CDR3 region has the DNA TGTGCCAGCAGCGTAGTATCGGGTACTGAAGCTTTCTTT. It is translated as CASSVVSGTEAFF.